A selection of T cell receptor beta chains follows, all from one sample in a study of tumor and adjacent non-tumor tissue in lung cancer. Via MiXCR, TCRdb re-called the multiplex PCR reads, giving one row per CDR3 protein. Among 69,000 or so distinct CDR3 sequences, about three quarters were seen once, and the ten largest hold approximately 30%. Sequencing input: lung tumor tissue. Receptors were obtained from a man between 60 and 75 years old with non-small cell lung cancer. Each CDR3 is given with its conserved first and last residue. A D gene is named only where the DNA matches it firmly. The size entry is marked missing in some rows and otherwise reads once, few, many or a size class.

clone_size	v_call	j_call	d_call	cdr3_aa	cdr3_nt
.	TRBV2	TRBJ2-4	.	CASSDHTNIQYF	TGTGCCAGCAGTGATCACACCAACATTCAGTACTTC
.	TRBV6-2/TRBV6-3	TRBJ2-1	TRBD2	CASSYSGLVNDERFF	TGTGCCAGCAGTTACTCAGGACTAGTCAACGATGAGCGGTTCTTC
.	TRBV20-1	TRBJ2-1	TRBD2	CSATGLADYNEQFF	TGCAGTGCCACGGGACTAGCGGATTACAATGAGCAGTTCTTC
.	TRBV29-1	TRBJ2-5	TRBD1	CGWGTAAQDTQYF	TGCGGGTGGGGGACAGCAGCACAAGATACCCAGTACTTC
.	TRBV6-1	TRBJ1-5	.	CASSESTGQQSQHF	TGTGCCAGCAGTGAAAGTACAGGGCAGCAGTCCCAACATTTT
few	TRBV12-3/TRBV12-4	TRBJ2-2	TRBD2	CGSSLSSGCIPGELFF	TGTGGCAGCAGTCTATCTAGCGGGTGTATACCCGGGGAGCTGTTTTTC
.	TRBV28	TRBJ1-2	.	CVSSRLGQDTYGYTF	TGTGTCAGCAGTCGTCTTGGGCAGGATACTTATGGCTACACCTTC
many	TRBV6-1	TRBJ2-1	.	CASSEARGVVNNEQFF	TGTGCCAGCAGTGAAGCGCGAGGGGTTGTGAATAATGAGCAGTTCTTC
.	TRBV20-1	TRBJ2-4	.	CTAGGVASFQRGAKIIQYF	TGCACTGCTGGCGGAGTGGCTAGCTTCCAAAGGGGGGCCAAAATCATTCAGTACTTC
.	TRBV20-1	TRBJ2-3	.	CNARVMGDTQYF	TGCAATGCTAGAGTAATGGGGGATACGCAGTATTTT
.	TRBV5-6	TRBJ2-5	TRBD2	CASSTRGGGDTQYF	TGTGCCAGCAGTACCCGTGGCGGGGGAGACACCCAGTACTTC
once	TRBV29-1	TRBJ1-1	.	CGASAGGDTVAFF	TGCGGCGCCTCGGCAGGTGGGGACACTGTAGCTTTCTTT
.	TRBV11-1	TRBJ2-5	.	CASSLIEEIQYF	TGTGCCAGCAGCCTAATCGAAGAGATCCAGTACTTC
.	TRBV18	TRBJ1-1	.	CASSPGINTEAFF	TGTGCCAGCTCACCAGGTATTAACACTGAAGCTTTCTTT
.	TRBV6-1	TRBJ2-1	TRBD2	CASFSAAGYNVQLF	TGTGCCAGCTTCTCCGCAGCGGGGTACAATGTGCAGCTCTTC
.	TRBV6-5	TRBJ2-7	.	CVSSYSRRGTAEQYF	TGTGTCAGCAGTTATTCGAGGCGGGGTACGGCCGAGCAGTACTTC
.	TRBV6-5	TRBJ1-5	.	CAWSWGGNQPQHF	TGTGCCTGGAGTTGGGGAGGGAATCAGCCCCAGCATTTT
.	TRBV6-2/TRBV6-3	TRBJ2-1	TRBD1	CARSRQGSYNEQFF	TGTGCTAGGAGTAGACAGGGCTCCTATAATGAGCAGTTCTTC
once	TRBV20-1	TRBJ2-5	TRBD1	CSARFRTGQDIQYF	TGCAGTGCTAGATTCAGGACAGGACAAGATATCCAGTACTTC
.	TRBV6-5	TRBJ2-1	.	CASSYSGRATYNEQFF	TGTGCCAGCAGTTACTCAGGAAGGGCCACCTACAATGAGCAGTTCTTC
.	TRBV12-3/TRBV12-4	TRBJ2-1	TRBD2	CVSSFPQREHNEQFF	TGTGTCAGTAGTTTCCCTCAGCGGGAGCACAATGAGCAGTTCTTC
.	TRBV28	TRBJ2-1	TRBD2	CANRPGLVVNEQFF	TGTGCCAACAGGCCAGGACTAGTCGTGAATGAGCAGTTCTTC
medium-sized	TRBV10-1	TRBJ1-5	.	CAGAWSGNQPQHF	TGCGCCGGGGCCTGGAGCGGGAATCAGCCCCAGCATTTT
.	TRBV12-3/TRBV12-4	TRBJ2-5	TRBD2	CASYSGLAEEIQYF	TGTGCCAGCTACTCGGGACTAGCGGAAGAGATCCAGTACTTC
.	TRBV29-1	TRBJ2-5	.	CNVDGHLASQETQYF	TGCAACGTTGATGGGCATCTAGCGAGTCAAGAGACCCAATACTTC
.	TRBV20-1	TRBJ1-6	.	CSTSTPGQGTSYNSPLHF	TGCAGTACTAGTACGCCGGGACAAGGAACCTCCTATAATTCACCCCTCCACTTT
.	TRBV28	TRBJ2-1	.	CASSWASSSSYNEQFF	TGTGCCAGCAGTTGGGCTAGCTCCTCCTCCTACAATGAGCAGTTCTTC
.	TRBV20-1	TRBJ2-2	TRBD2	CSALREGRGEGQELFF	TGCAGTGCCTTGAGGGAGGGGCGGGGAGAGGGCCAGGAGCTGTTTTTT
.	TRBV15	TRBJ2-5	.	CATSRGVGGGFATQYF	TGTGCCACCAGCAGAGGGGTCGGAGGGGGATTCGCGACCCAGTACTTC
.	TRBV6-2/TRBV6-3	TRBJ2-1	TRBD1	CACADRADEHFF	TGTGCCTGTGCCGACAGGGCGGATGAGCACTTCTTC
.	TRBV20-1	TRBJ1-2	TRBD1	CSARTGASYCYTF	TGTAGTGCTAGAACAGGGGCTAGCTATTGCTACACCTTC
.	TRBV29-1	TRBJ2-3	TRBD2	CSVDGTSGRDKQYF	TGCAGCGTTGACGGGACTAGCGGGAGAGATAAGCAGTATTTT
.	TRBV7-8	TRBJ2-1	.	CASSLAQVVPYNEQFF	TGCGCCAGCAGCTTAGCCCAGGTAGTGCCCTACAATGAACAGTTCTTC
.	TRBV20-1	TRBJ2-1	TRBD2	CNARLAGGSYNERFF	TGCAATGCTAGACTAGCGGGAGGGTCCTACAATGAGCGGTTCTTC
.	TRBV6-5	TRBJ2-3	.	CVSSTGSGTNTQYF	TGTGTCAGCAGTACCGGGAGTGGCACAAATACGCAGTATTTT
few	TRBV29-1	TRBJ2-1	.	CRAEKWEKNEQFF	TGCAGAGCCGAGAAGTGGGAAAAAAATGAGCAGTTCTTC
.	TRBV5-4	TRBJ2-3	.	CASSPIEWESGDTQCF	TGTGCCAGCAGCCCTATCGAGTGGGAGTCGGGAGATACCCAGTGTTTT
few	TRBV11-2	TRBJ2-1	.	CASTHAGVSNEQFF	TGTGCCAGCACCCACGCAGGGGTTTCCAATGAGCAGTTCTTC
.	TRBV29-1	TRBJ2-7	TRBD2	CNFESSGGPYEHYF	TGCAACTTTGAGTCCAGCGGGGGACCCTACGAGCACTACTTC